The present TCR beta chain was sequenced within a study of technical replicates of blood from several donors (dated by TCRdb to the late 2010s). The library was produced with the immunoSEQ multiplex PCR assay. The immuneACCESS repertoire file appears here via TCRdb, limited to in-frame rearrangements. These files lack a portion of the clones; in checked studies, under half of the deficit traces to unresolved V genes, and the cause of the others is not known. Recorded for this sample are under 90,000 clones; around 96% of them occurred a single time. The ten top clones hold around 0.2% of the sample. The germline ends are 19 bases apart after V is trimmed by 1 base and J by 6 bases. CDR3 length: 17 amino acids, cysteine to phenylalanine. The CDR3 DNA has 51 bases and is translated from base 1. CDR1 and CDR2 (SEHNR, FQNEAQ) derive from the germline V gene (reference sequence). Points on this clone: No cognate antigen has been identified for it. No base-level quality is on record; no much larger clone is a single base apart.

The origin of this receptor is a human donor in good health. The rearranged segments are TRBV7-9 and TRBJ1-5; a weak D assignment points to TRBD1 (5 bases agree). The sequenced sample was T cells isolated from PBMCs. CDR3 loop: CASSLGIKEGLGQPQHF. The nucleotide sequence is given as TGTGCCAGCAGCTTAGGCATCAAGGAGGGGTTGGGTCAGCCCCAGCATTTT.